This T cell receptor beta chain was sequenced in a study of OX40 agonist ivuxolimab in advanced cancers. Study-wide context: Ivuxolimab was a fully human IgG2 agonistic monoclonal antibody targeting the costimulatory receptor OX40 (CD134). Intravenous ivuxolimab was administered to patients every 2 weeks at six dose levels: 0.01, 0.1, 0.3, 1.5, 3 and 10 mg/kg. Of the 50 to 55 dose-escalation patients, hepatocellular carcinoma was present in approximately 20, melanoma in some 15, renal cell carcinoma in 9 and head and neck cancer in 9. The dose-escalation cohort was 82.7% male with a mean age of 60 years, ranging from 23 to 79. Patients were allowed to have had prior anti-PD-1, anti-PD-L1 or anti-CTLA-4 therapy, and roughly two fifths of the dose-escalation patients had been treated with checkpoint inhibitors. Partial responses occurred in three dose-escalation patients, of whom one had hepatocellular carcinoma and two had cutaneous melanoma. Peripheral TCRbeta sequencing aimed to test whether ivuxolimab altered TCR sequence diversity and caused clonal T-cell expansion. The paper describes the monotherapy dose-escalation part (N of about 47 patients) of the phase I trial of ivuxolimab. What the work shows at the level of the full study, not this receptor alone: After ivuxolimab, more expanded clones were found on average in CD8+ T cells than in CD4+ T cells. The antigen specificity of the clonally expanded peripheral T cells was not determined. Low levels of normalized T-cell clonal expansion were also seen in some nonresponding patients. Clonal expansion of both CD4+ and CD8+ blood T cells was observed from baseline to week 6 at doses 0.1 to 3.0 mg/kg. In partial responders in the 0.1-3.0 mg/kg groups, normalized peripheral clonal expansion was found to be among the lowest, especially among CD8+ T cells.

The germline V gene gives CDR1 as SGDLS and CDR2 as YYNGEE. V is cut by 4 bases and J by 5 bases, and the space between the germline ends is 12 bases. The CDR3 contains 13 residues, cysteine and phenylalanine counted. Solely the CDR3 DNA is kept, with 39 bases framed from the first base. Patients with a history of autoimmune disease or receiving systemic immunosuppression were excluded from the trial. Peripheral blood for TCR sequencing was drawn from every dose cohort at baseline, at cycle 4 day 1 and at cycle 7 day 1. Samples came from an open-label, multicenter, first-in-human phase I dose-escalation trial of ivuxolimab. Adults with locally advanced or metastatic head and neck squamous cell, hepatocellular, melanoma or renal cell carcinoma were enrolled in the trial. Before TCR sequencing, CD4+ T cells and CD8+ T cells were sorted from peripheral blood as separate populations. To sequence the TCRbeta CDR3 region, genomic DNA was isolated from the sorted cells. TCRbeta CDR3 regions were sequenced using the immunoSEQ Assay. TCRdb mirrors the immuneACCESS table, restricted to in-frame sequences. Some clones are absent from its copies; in checked studies, under half trace to an unresolved V gene, and the reason for the others is unknown. The sample table shows tens of thousands of clones, and about 85% are seen once. Around 1.8% of the sample lies in the top ten.

As concerns this clone: Its antigen remains unidentified. Base qualities are missing; no much larger clone stands one base away.

The chain links TRBV9 with TRBJ1-2; possibly the D gene is TRBD1, per 5 matching bases. The sequence was obtained from an adult with an advanced solid tumor such as melanoma, head and neck, liver or kidney cancer. The input for sequencing was CD4+ or CD8+ T cells sorted from blood, taken in a trial of the OX40 agonist ivuxolimab. The DNA is TGTGCCAGCAGCTCTGGAGGGGATTATGGCTACACCTTC. It codes for CASSSGGDYGYTF.